The 31 T cell receptor beta chains given below trace back to one sample, sequenced in a study of blood T cell repertoires in COVID-19. Sequencing used immunoSEQ multiplex PCR; TCRdb keeps in-frame clones, though not all of them. The sample has some 44,000 clones, over 80% seen once. Sequencing used peripheral blood. The source is a man aged 55 to 70 with active COVID-19.

The chain is built from TRBV7-2 and TRBJ2-4, with 8 positions matching TRBD2. V lost 1 base to trimming and J lost 7 bases; unmatched junction nucleotides: 9. This CDR3 has 16 residues. Per germline, CDR1 SGHTA and CDR2 FQGNSA. DNA of the CDR3: TGTGCCAGCAGCTTAGATGTAGCGGGGAGTGGCAACATTCAGTACTTC. This gives the protein CASSLDVAGSGNIQYF.

The V call is TRBV6-2 or TRBV6-3, the J call TRBJ2-7; 11 positions match TRBD2. This CDR3 has 14 residues. Per germline, CDR1 MNHEY and CDR2 SVGEGT. The V gene end was trimmed by 6 bases and the J gene end by 4 bases; junction bases not matched to a gene: 5. The CDR3 protein is CASSLAGGIYEQYF. The CDR3 nucleotides are TGTGCCAGCAGCCTAGCGGGGGGAATTTACGAGCAGTACTTC.

This clone was seen just once. The rearrangement uses TRBV6-5 and TRBJ2-3; 8 nucleotides match TRBD1. V lost 6 bases and J lost 8; bases outside the gene matches: 7. This CDR3 contains 13 residues. Germline-derived CDR1 and CDR2 are MNHEY and SVGAGI. The CDR3 loop reads CASSSQGAGTQYF. For the CDR3, the DNA is TGTGCCAGCAGCTCCCAGGGGGCTGGTACGCAGTATTTT.

This chain links TRBV28 with TRBJ2-7, with TRBD2 matching over 10 bases. J was trimmed by 4 bases and V by 7 bases; bases with no gene match: 7. The CDR3 has 14 residues. Germline V gene lookup returns CDR1 MDHEN and CDR2 SYDVKM. CDR3 amino acids: CASKLAGIEYEQYF. The CDR3 DNA reads TGTGCCAGCAAACTAGCGGGAATAGAGTACGAGCAGTACTTC.

This chain connects TRBV27 to TRBJ2-3, with 15 bases matching TRBD2. This CDR3 spans 20 amino acids. Trimming took 2 bases from V and 2 from J; bases not matched to a gene: 11. From germline, CDR1 is MNHEY and CDR2 SMNVEV (reference sequence). CDR3 sequence reads: CASSLRTSGRAGRDTDTQYF. Here the CDR3 DNA reads TGTGCCAGCAGTTTACGGACTAGCGGGAGGGCCGGTCGAGACACAGATACGCAGTATTTT.

The gene calls are TRBV9 and TRBJ1-2; 7 positions match TRBD1. Trimming took 2 bases from V and 4 from J; bases not matched to a gene: 8. In germline, CDR1 is SGDLS, CDR2 YYNGEE. The CDR3 extends over 15 amino acids. The CDR3 coding sequence is TGTGCCAGCAGCGTCGGAGGGGGCGAGATCTATGGCTACACCTTC. Protein sequence: CASSVGGGEIYGYTF. Using reference TRBV9 and TRBJ1-2 for the parts outside the CDR3, the full variable domain is DSGVTQTPKHLITATGQRVTLRCSPRSGDLSVYWYQQSLDQGLQFLIQYYNGEERAKGNILERFSAQQFPDLHSELNLSSLELGDSALYFCASSVGGGEIYGYTFGSGTRLTVV.

J is TRBJ1-6 and V is TRBV6-1, with 7 bases aligning to TRBD1. The germline V gene encodes CDR1 MNHNS and CDR2 SASEGT. The CDR3 is 15 residues long. V was clipped by 2 bases and J by 5 bases; unmatched bases: 3. This chain's CDR3 is CASSELGQDNSPLHF. DNA of the CDR3: TGTGCCAGCAGTGAACTCGGACAGGATAATTCACCCCTCCACTTT.

This chain uses TRBV2 with TRBJ2-3; 8 bases fit TRBD2. The CDR3 runs 14 residues. The V segment lost 7 bases and the J segment 5 bases; nucleotides outside the gene matches: 8. Germline lookup yields CDR1 SNHLY and CDR2 FYNNEI. CDR3 in DNA: TGTGCCAGCACGGGGGGGCTAGCGGGAGATACGCAGTATTTT. Protein product: CASTGGLAGDTQYF.

The rearrangement joins TRBV6-7 to TRBJ1-5, with D maybe TRBD1 (6 bases). TRBV6-7 is treated as an ORF (open reading frame) with a function not yet certain. Deletions cut 7 bases from V and 9 bases from J, with 22 bases between. The length of the CDR3 is 15 residues. CDR3 DNA sequence: TGTGCCAGCACAAGGGGGACGGCGGCTCTGGGGCCCCAGCATTTT. It yields the protein CASTRGTAALGPQHF.

The J gene is TRBJ2-1, the V gene TRBV5-5; D possibly corresponds to TRBD1 (5 bases). The CDR3 consists of 16 residues. From germline, CDR1 is SGHKS and CDR2 YYEKEE (reference sequence). Trimming left V 3 bases short and J 8 bases short, with 21 bases between. The DNA of the CDR3 is TGTGCCAGCAGCTCGGCAGGACACAAGTTAATACATGAGCAGTTCTTC. Translation: CASSSAGHKLIHEQFF.

The chain combines TRBV2 with TRBJ2-2, with 15 bases identical to TRBD2. Germline trimming cut 5 bases from V and 6 bases from J; bases unmatched to any gene: 7. Germline-derived CDR1 and CDR2 are SNHLY and FYNNEI. This CDR3 region has 17 residues. The CDR3 bases are TGTGCCAGCAGTCTCGGACTAGCGGGAGGGGTCGCCGGGGAGCTGTTTTTT. It yields the protein CASSLGLAGGVAGELFF.

CDR3 nucleotide sequence: TGTGCCAGCAGCGTGGAGGGACAGGGTAATCAGCCCCAGCATTTT. Translating it yields CASSVEGQGNQPQHF. This chain joins TRBV9 and TRBJ1-5; 9 bases match TRBD1. After removal of 2 bases from V and 4 bases from J, the junction contained 4 bases not matched to a gene. The CDR3 is made up of 15 amino acids. Germline V gives CDR1 SGDLS, CDR2 YYNGEE.

This chain uses TRBV27 with TRBJ2-1; 8 nucleotides line up with TRBD2. Germline assignment: CDR1 MNHEY and CDR2 SMNVEV (reference sequence). V shed 5 bases and J 4 bases; nucleotides not matched to a gene: 13. CDR3 length: 17 residues. The CDR3: CASSPRRAGAIYNEQFF. The DNA of the CDR3 is TGTGCCAGCAGTCCCCGTCGAGCGGGGGCCATTTACAATGAGCAGTTCTTC.

V usage is TRBV4-2 and J usage is TRBJ2-7; D possibly corresponds to TRBD1 (6 bases). V shed 0 bases and J shed 6 bases, with 9 bases lying between them. This CDR3 is built from 13 residues. Germline lookup yields CDR1 LGHNA and CDR2 YNFKEQ. The CDR3 loop is CASSQEVGAEQYF. CDR3 in DNA: TGTGCCAGCAGCCAAGAAGTGGGGGCCGAGCAGTACTTC.

This chain connects TRBV7-2 to TRBJ2-5; the D gene is possibly TRBD2 (5 bases). This CDR3 has 15 amino acids. CDR1 and CDR2 from the germline V gene are SGHTA and FQGNSA. The V and J ends lost 4 bases and 0 bases respectively, with 12 bases between them. The CDR3 reads CASSSSIAYQETQYF. The CDR3, as DNA: TGTGCCAGCAGCTCGTCGATAGCGTACCAAGAGACCCAGTACTTC.

The chain links TRBV7-2 to TRBJ2-3; weak D call: TRBD2 (6 bases). The CDR3 length is 15 residues. CDR1 SGHTA and CDR2 FQGNSA come from the germline V gene. The V and J ends lost 5 bases and 2 bases respectively, with 14 bases between them. CDR3 sequence reads: CASSRRAGSTDTQYF. As DNA, the CDR3 is TGTGCCAGCAGCCGCCGGGCGGGATCCACAGATACGCAGTATTTT.

The genes are TRBV29-1 and TRBJ2-5; 12 bases map to TRBD2. Per germline, CDR1 SQVTM and CDR2 ANQGSEA. The CDR3 runs to 13 residues. The V gene end was trimmed by 5 bases and the J gene end by 4 bases; junction bases not matched to a gene: 2. The CDR3 DNA is TGCAGCGTTTCGACTAGCGGGAGAGAGACCCAGTACTTC. It is translated as CSVSTSGRETQYF.

The chain recombines TRBV19 with TRBJ2-2; the match to TRBD1 covers 8 bases. The ends lost 5 bases at V and 0 bases at J; junction bases unmatched: 8. CDR1 and CDR2 from the germline V gene are LNHDA and SQIVND (reference sequence). This CDR3 has 17 amino acids. CDR3 amino acids: CASSLTKTGANTGELFF. The CDR3 coding sequence is TGTGCCAGTAGTCTTACAAAGACAGGGGCGAACACCGGGGAGCTGTTTTTT.

This chain uses TRBV5-4 with TRBJ1-2; TRBD1 matches at 7 bases. With V trimmed by 2 bases and J by 4 bases, 2 bases remained unmatched. The CDR3 totals 13 residues. From germline, CDR1 is SGHNT and CDR2 YYREEE (reference sequence). This chain's CDR3 is CASSLSGGYGYTF. In DNA, the CDR3 is TGTGCCAGCAGCTTATCAGGGGGCTATGGCTACACCTTC.

The chain joins TRBV27 to TRBJ1-1; D is perhaps TRBD1 (5 bases). V dropped 5 bases and J dropped 1 base, with 11 bases sitting between them. The length of the CDR3 is 14 residues. CDR1 and CDR2 (germline): MNHEY, SMNVEV (reference sequence). CDR3 bases: TGTGCCAGCAGTCCGGGACTTCCGAACACTGAAGCTTTCTTT. The encoded protein is CASSPGLPNTEAFF.

V usage is TRBV4-2 and J usage is TRBJ2-3, with 7 bases aligning to TRBD1. The trim removed 2 bases at V and 0 bases at J, leaving 5 bases unmatched. The CDR3 runs 16 residues. Looked up from germline, CDR1 is LGHNA and CDR2 is YNFKEQ. CDR3 in amino acids: CASSQRDSSSTDTQYF. CDR3 DNA: TGTGCCAGCAGCCAACGGGACAGCTCTAGCACAGATACGCAGTATTTT.

The chain joins TRBV19 to TRBJ2-5, with 7 bases that match TRBD1. The CDR3 has 15 amino acids. Trimming cost V 4 bases and J 1 base; bases outside gene matches: 6. The germline gives CDR1 LNHDA, CDR2 SQIVND (reference sequence). CDR3 sequence: CASSKGGQTQETQYF. Written as DNA, the CDR3 is TGTGCCAGTAGTAAAGGGGGACAGACCCAAGAGACCCAGTACTTC.

J is TRBJ2-5 and V is TRBV5-6, with D possibly being TRBD2 (5 bases). This CDR3 comprises 17 residues. The germline gives CDR1 SGHDT, CDR2 YYEEEE. Trimming pared 0 bases from V and 4 bases from J, leaving 19 bases between. CDR3 loop: CASSLGPPGLGSETQYF. The CDR3 nucleotides are TGTGCCAGCAGCTTGGGGCCTCCGGGATTAGGATCAGAGACCCAGTACTTC.

V usage is TRBV5-4 and J usage is TRBJ2-5; 9 bases are shared with TRBD2. CDR3 size: 16 residues. The V and J ends lost 4 bases and 2 bases, in that order; junction bases with no gene match: 9. Germline V CDR1 and CDR2: SGHNT, YYREEE (reference sequence). In nucleotides, the CDR3 is TGTGCCAGCAGCCAGCGGGGGCGGGGGGGGCAAGAGACCCAGTACTTC. Encoded protein: CASSQRGRGGQETQYF. Using reference TRBV5-4 and TRBJ2-5 for the parts outside the CDR3, the full variable domain is ETGVTQSPTHLIKTRGQQVTLRCSSQSGHNTVSWYQQALGQGPQFIFQYYREEENGRGNFPPRFSGLQFPNYSSELNVNALELDDSALYLCASSQRGRGGQETQYFGPGTRLLVL.

The chain is built from TRBV28 and TRBJ2-3, with 9 bases identical to TRBD2. J gave up 4 bases and V 5 bases, and 1 base lay outside the gene matches. The CDR3 runs to 13 residues. Germline V lookup: CDR1 MDHEN, CDR2 SYDVKM. DNA of the CDR3: TGTGCCAGCAGTGCTAGCGGGGCAGATACGCAGTATTTT. Amino acid sequence: CASSASGADTQYF.

The chain joins TRBV27 to TRBJ2-2; D is ambiguous. Germline CDR1 reads MNHEY; CDR2 reads SMNVEV (reference sequence). This CDR3 has 14 amino acids. The V end lost 6 bases, the J end lost 5 bases, and 13 bases lay between the germline ends. Here the CDR3 reads CASSRASQTGELFF. CDR3 DNA sequence: TGTGCCAGCAGCCGCGCTAGTCAAACCGGGGAGCTGTTTTTT.

This clone is deemed large. This chain links TRBV30 with TRBJ2-7; D remains ambiguous. In germline, CDR1 is GTSNPN, CDR2 SVGIG (reference sequence). The length of the CDR3 is 12 residues. The V end lost 0 bases, the J end lost 5 bases, and 8 bases lay between the germline ends. The CDR3: CAWSVLPHEQYF. CDR3 DNA: TGTGCCTGGAGTGTACTTCCCCACGAGCAGTACTTC.

V and J are TRBV12-3 or TRBV12-4 and TRBJ2-4; D call uncertain. This CDR3 contains 13 residues. V lost 7 bases, J lost 5 bases, and 12 bases lay in between. CDR3 nucleotide sequence: TGTGCCAGCACCCCCTGGGCCCAAAACATTCAGTACTTC. Protein product: CASTPWAQNIQYF.

This clone was detected once. This chain joins TRBV19 and TRBJ2-2, with TRBD1 matching over 7 bases. Germline CDR1 reads LNHDA; CDR2 reads SQIVND (reference sequence). The CDR3 length is 15 residues. V trimming: 6 bases; J trimming: 4 bases; junction bases outside the gene matches: 8. The CDR3 sequence: CASRSGTAITGELFF. Written as DNA, the CDR3 is TGTGCCAGTAGATCCGGGACAGCAATCACCGGGGAGCTGTTTTTT.

This chain connects TRBV20-1 to TRBJ2-5; D may be TRBD2 (6 bases). The germline CDR1 and CDR2 sequences are DFQATT and SNEGSKA (reference sequence). This CDR3 contains 14 residues. With 3 bases removed from V and 2 bases from J, the gap between germline ends came to 13 bases. The DNA for the CDR3 is TGCAGTGCTAGTCGGCAGGCGGGACAAGAGACCCAGTACTTC. Its protein is CSASRQAGQETQYF.

The genes are TRBV19 and TRBJ1-4, with 9 bases fitting TRBD1. The germline V gene encodes CDR1 LNHDA and CDR2 SQIVND (reference sequence). V was clipped by 3 bases and J by 7 bases; unmatched bases: 6. The CDR3 runs 15 residues. CDR3 coding DNA: TGTGCCAGTAGTATTTGGACAGGGGATGGTGAAAAACTGTTTTTT. Protein product: CASSIWTGDGEKLFF.